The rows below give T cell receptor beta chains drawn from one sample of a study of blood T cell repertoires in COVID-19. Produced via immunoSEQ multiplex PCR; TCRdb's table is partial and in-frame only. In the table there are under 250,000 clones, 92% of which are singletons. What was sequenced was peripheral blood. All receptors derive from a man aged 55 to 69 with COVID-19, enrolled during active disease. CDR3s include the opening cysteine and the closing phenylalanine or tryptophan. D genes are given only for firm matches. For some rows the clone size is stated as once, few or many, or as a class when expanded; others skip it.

TGTGCCAGCAGCTTAGTTGGCAGGGACAATCAGCCCCAGCATTTT CASSLVGRDNQPQHF TRBJ1-5 - - TRBV7-9
TGTGCCAGCAGCTCGACAGGGAATAGCAATCAGCCCCAGCATTTT CASSSTGNSNQPQHF TRBJ1-5 once TRBD1 TRBV7-8
TGTGCCAGCAGTTCCTCGGACAGGGCGCGGACCGGGGAGCTGTTTTTT CASSSSDRARTGELFF TRBJ2-2 - TRBD1 TRBV6-5
TGCGCCAGCAGCTCCTGGACAGGGGAGAACACTGAAGCTTTCTTT CASSSWTGENTEAFF TRBJ1-1 - TRBD1 TRBV5-1
TGTGCCAGCAGTTTATCCCAGGACTATGGCTACACCTTC CASSLSQDYGYTF TRBJ1-2 - - TRBV28
TGCGCCAGCAGCCAAGAAGGACAGTACGAGCAGTACTTC CASSQEGQYEQYF TRBJ2-7 - - TRBV4-1
TGTGCCAGCAGCTCCGCGACTAGCGGGGGAGACTCCTACGAGCAGTACTTC CASSSATSGGDSYEQYF TRBJ2-7 - TRBD2 TRBV5-4
TGTGCCAGCACCAGGACAGGACTCTATGGCTACACCTTC CASTRTGLYGYTF TRBJ1-2 few TRBD1 TRBV12-3/TRBV12-4
TGTGCCAGCAGGCTTAGCGGGGGGATCGATGAGCAGTTCTTC CASRLSGGIDEQFF TRBJ2-1 - TRBD2 TRBV3-1/TRBV3-2
TGTGCCAGCAGCTTAGGGTGGGACAGACCACGAGAAGATACGCAGTATTTT CASSLGWDRPREDTQYF TRBJ2-3 - TRBD1 TRBV7-9
TGTGCCTGGAGTGTACCCGGCGAGCAGTACTTC CAWSVPGEQYF TRBJ2-7 - - TRBV30
TGCGCCAGCAGCTTGGACGGGATTTATGGCTACACCTTC CASSLDGIYGYTF TRBJ1-2 - - TRBV5-1
TGTGCCAGCGGGACTAATAAGGATACGCAGTATTTT CASGTNKDTQYF TRBJ2-3 - TRBD2 TRBV7-9
TGTGCCAGCAGTCCCTCTAGTGGTGTAAACTCCTACGAGCAGTACTTC CASSPSSGVNSYEQYF TRBJ2-7 - - TRBV27
TGCGCCAGCAGGCGCGGGACAGATGGAAACACCATATATTTT CASRRGTDGNTIYF TRBJ1-3 - TRBD1 TRBV5-1
TGCGCCAGCAGCCCGTCAGGGACAGCCTACGAGCAGTACTTC CASSPSGTAYEQYF TRBJ2-7 - TRBD1 TRBV5-1
TGCAGCGTTGGGGCAGGACTCAACTATGGCTACACCTTC CSVGAGLNYGYTF TRBJ1-2 - - TRBV29-1
TGTGCCACCAGCAGAGGGGGGGACAGGGGACGGAATTCACCCCTCCACTTT CATSRGGDRGRNSPLHF TRBJ1-6 - TRBD1 TRBV15
TGCGCCAGCAGATTGGGCACTTCGGGTGCCGGGGAGCTGTTTTTT CASRLGTSGAGELFF TRBJ2-2 - - TRBV5-1
TGTGCCAGCAGCTCGGCACTAGCGGGAGGCGAGCAGTACTTC CASSSALAGGEQYF TRBJ2-7 once TRBD2 TRBV7-2
TGTGCCACCAGTGATACGCGGGCCCGGGGGGAGCAGTACTTC CATSDTRARGEQYF TRBJ2-7 - - TRBV24-1
TGTGCCAGCAACGACGGGGGGAAGAACACTGAAGCTTTCTTT CASNDGGKNTEAFF TRBJ1-1 - - TRBV6-5
TGTGCCAGCAGCCCTGGGACAGGGGATAATTCACCCCTCCACTTT CASSPGTGDNSPLHF TRBJ1-6 - TRBD1 TRBV5-5
TGTGCCAGCAGCCTACGGGACAGTTATAGCAATCAGCCCCAGCATTTT CASSLRDSYSNQPQHF TRBJ1-5 - TRBD1 TRBV5-6
TGTGCCAGCAGCCCTAGCGGGAGGGGCTATGAGCAGTTCTTC CASSPSGRGYEQFF TRBJ2-1 - TRBD2 TRBV27
TGTGCCAGCAGCGTAGATCAAGGGGGTGATACGCAGTATTTT CASSVDQGGDTQYF TRBJ2-3 - - TRBV9
TGCAGCTTTACCCGAGGAGGGCAGGGCGGGACCGGGGAGCTGTTTTTT CSFTRGGQGGTGELFF TRBJ2-2 - - TRBV29-1
TGCGCCAGCAGGCTAGACAGGGACGGCGAGCAGTACTTC CASRLDRDGEQYF TRBJ2-7 - TRBD1 TRBV5-1
TGTGCCAGCAGCGTAGCAGGTAGCTCCTATAATTCACCCCTCCACTTT CASSVAGSSYNSPLHF TRBJ1-6 - - TRBV11-2
TGTGCCAGCAGTCCTACAGGGTGGGCTCAGCCCCAGCATTTT CASSPTGWAQPQHF TRBJ1-5 - - TRBV28
TGCGCCTCGAGTGCCGACAGCGCCGGAGCCAAAAACATTCAGTACTTC CASSADSAGAKNIQYF TRBJ2-4 - - TRBV4-3
TGTGCCAGCAGCAGCGGGACAGGGGATGGCTACACCTTC CASSSGTGDGYTF TRBJ1-2 - TRBD1 TRBV5-5
TGTGCCAGTATCCCGGGTGGGTCCAATCAGCCCCAGCATTTT CASIPGGSNQPQHF TRBJ1-5 - - TRBV19
TGTGCCAGCAGCTTGCCAGGGATCACTGAAGCTTTCTTT CASSLPGITEAFF TRBJ1-1 - - TRBV5-4
TGTGCCAGCAGCACAGGGACTGGGGCCAACGTCCTGACTTTC CASSTGTGANVLTF TRBJ2-6 - - TRBV28
TGTGCCAGCAGTCAGGCTAGCGGCTCCTACAATGAGCAGTTCTTC CASSQASGSYNEQFF TRBJ2-1 - TRBD2 TRBV6-5
TGCGCCAGCAGCACGGGACTGGTGGGTAATGAAAAACTGTTTTTT CASSTGLVGNEKLFF TRBJ1-4 - - TRBV5-1
TGCGCCAGCAGCCTCTTAACGGGAGCGGGGGCGGACGAGCAGTACTTC CASSLLTGAGADEQYF TRBJ2-7 - TRBD2 TRBV5-1
TGTGCCAGCAAACCTGGGACACCTGAAAAACTGTTTTTT CASKPGTPEKLFF TRBJ1-4 - - TRBV19